One TCR beta chain is described in this entry. What it binds is unknown. The data were obtained in a study of T cell repertoires in cytomegalovirus infection. Study-wide context: CMV epitopes that were recently identified and HLA-C-restricted were used alongside well-studied HLA-B-restricted ones. Study-level results: Frequencies of public TCR beta families were cumulated, and this identified carriers of CMV plus the relevant HLA.

Germline CDR1 is SGHVS and CDR2 is FNYEAQ. The CDR3 extends over 15 amino acids. The junction had 6 bases not matched to a gene; V was cut back by 1 base and J by 10 bases. TCRdb re-called the reads through MiXCR, storing one row per CDR3 protein. Among hundreds of thousands of distinct CDR3 sequences listed, under 45% were seen once. The receptor was derived from a human donor in good health (CMV status not recorded). Some clones in this sample may be carry-over from other donors' samples. The chain links TRBV7-6 to TRBJ1-6; 8 bases are shared with TRBD1. Sequenced here: cultured PBMCs, sampled from culture after CMV antigen stimulation. The CDR3 DNA reads TGTGCCAGCAGCTTAGGCGGCAGGGGGCAATCACCCCTCCACTTT. The encoded protein is CASSLGGRGQSPLHF. The complete variable domain, with remaining parts taken from reference TRBV7-6 and TRBJ1-6, reads GAGVSQSPRYKVTKRGQDVALRCDPISGHVSLYWYRQALGQGPEFLTYFNYEAQQDKSGLPNDRFSAERPEGSISTLTIQRTEQRDSAMYRCASSLGGRGQSPLHFGNGTRLTVT.